The 29 T cell receptor beta chains below all came from one sample that was sequenced in a study of blood T cell repertoires in COVID-19. The method was immunoSEQ multiplex PCR; TCRdb's version includes in-frame clones alone and lacks a portion of them. The sample has 55,000 to 65,000 clones; more than 70% are singletons. Sequencing was done on a sample of peripheral blood. The receptors derive from a man in his 60s with active or convalescent COVID-19.

This sequence joins TRBV7-9 and TRBJ1-1; tentative D call: TRBD1 (5 bases). CDR3 length equals 14 residues. Per germline, CDR1 SEHNR and CDR2 FQNEAQ (reference sequence). V was trimmed by 3 bases and J by 2 bases, leaving 10 bases between them. CDR3: CASSFSGLNTEAFF. The CDR3 DNA reads TGTGCCAGCAGCTTTTCAGGGCTAAACACTGAAGCTTTCTTT.

V gene TRBV19 combines with J gene TRBJ1-5; perhaps TRBD1 as D (5 bases). CDR3 size: 16 residues. V lost 5 bases, J lost 1 base, and 15 bases lay in between. The germline V gene has CDR1 LNHDA and CDR2 SQIVND (reference sequence). CDR3 coding DNA: TGTGCCAGTAGTCACGGGGGGGTGAGCAGCAATCAGCCCCAGCATTTT. Translated, it gives CASSHGGVSSNQPQHF.

The rearrangement links TRBV25-1 to TRBJ1-1; tentatively, D is TRBD1 (6 bases). The CDR3 is 15 residues long. V lost 7 bases and J lost 0, with 15 bases in between. Germline-derived CDR1 and CDR2 are MGHDK and SYGVNS. In nucleotides, the CDR3 is TGTGCCAGCAAGAGAGGTGGACAGTTGAACACTGAAGCTTTCTTT. Its protein product is CASKRGGQLNTEAFF.

The V gene is TRBV7-9, the J gene TRBJ2-5; D remains unclear. The germline V gene has CDR1 SEHNR and CDR2 FQNEAQ (reference sequence). With 2 bases removed from V and 2 bases from J, the gap between germline ends came to 9 bases. This CDR3 spans 14 amino acids. The CDR3 coding sequence is TGTGCCAGCAGCTTAAGACTCGGGCAAGAGACCCAGTACTTC. It codes for CASSLRLGQETQYF.

The chain uses TRBV7-7 and TRBJ2-1; the match to TRBD2 covers 15 bases. J was trimmed by 10 bases and V by 5 bases; bases with no gene match: 9. The CDR3 runs 16 residues. The germline V gene encodes CDR1 SSHAT and CDR2 FNYEAQ (reference sequence). The CDR3 region is CASSAGTGTSGGEQFF. DNA for the CDR3: TGTGCCAGCAGCGCGGGAACCGGGACTAGCGGGGGGGAGCAGTTCTTC.

This clone is a singleton in its sample. J is TRBJ2-2 and V is TRBV5-1, with 7 bases that match TRBD2. The CDR3 runs to 16 residues. Germline V lookup: CDR1 SGHRS, CDR2 YFSETQ. Unmatched junction bases numbered 4, after V lost 0 bases and J lost 2 bases. The CDR3 sequence: CASSLVSGVNTGELFF. CDR3 bases: TGCGCCAGCAGCTTGGTCAGCGGGGTTAACACCGGGGAGCTGTTTTTT. Together with reference TRBV5-1 and TRBJ2-2, the CDR3 gives the full variable domain: KAGVTQTPRYLIKTRGQQVTLSCSPISGHRSVSWYQQTPGQGLQFLFEYFSETQRNKGNFPGRFSGRQFSNSRSEMNVSTLELGDSALYLCASSLVSGVNTGELFFGEGSRLTVL.

The rearrangement uses TRBV18 and TRBJ1-6, with 7 bases fitting TRBD1. J was trimmed by 3 bases and V by 3 bases; bases with no gene match: 5. The CDR3 is made up of 16 amino acids. Germline V gene data show CDR1 as KGHSH and CDR2 as LQKENI. The CDR3 spells CASSPPGTVYNSPLHF. CDR3 nucleotides: TGTGCCAGCTCACCTCCCGGGACAGTCTATAATTCACCCCTCCACTTT.

This clone was counted once. The chain carries TRBV7-8 and TRBJ2-7; D perhaps matches TRBD2 (7 bases). This CDR3 contains 15 residues. Per germline, CDR1 SGHVS and CDR2 FQNEAQ. V lost 5 bases and J 0 bases, leaving 14 bases between the germline ends. The CDR3 here is CASSRGALSSYEQYF. CDR3 sequence (DNA): TGTGCCAGCAGCCGGGGGGCCTTAAGCTCCTACGAGCAGTACTTC.

This chain joins TRBV6-6 and TRBJ2-1; 8 bases are shared with TRBD1. There are 15 residues in the CDR3. Unmatched junction bases numbered 8, after V lost 7 bases and J lost 3 bases. CDR1 is MNHNY, CDR2 SVGAGI, per germline (reference sequence). CDR3 residues: CASNSDRVNYNEQFF. The CDR3 DNA is TGTGCCAGCAACTCGGACAGGGTCAACTACAATGAGCAGTTCTTC.

The chain carries TRBV10-3 and TRBJ1-2, with unresolved D. Trimming left V 0 bases short and J 4 bases short, with 12 bases between. There are 15 residues in the CDR3. Germline loops: CDR1 ENHRY, CDR2 SYGVKD. The CDR3: CAISESGGQSYGYTF. As DNA, the CDR3 is TGTGCCATCAGTGAGTCCGGAGGGCAGAGCTATGGCTACACCTTC.

V usage is TRBV5-1 and J usage is TRBJ1-1; possibly TRBD1 for D (6 bases). This CDR3 region has 13 residues. CDR1 is SGHRS, CDR2 YFSETQ, per germline. Trimming removed 4 bases at V and 3 bases at J, with 10 bases between. CDR3 bases: TGCGCCAGCAGCGTACACAGGGACACTGAAGCTTTCTTT. It encodes CASSVHRDTEAFF.

The chain carries TRBV5-6 and TRBJ1-5; D is unresolved. CDR1 and CDR2 (germline): SGHDT, YYEEEE. The CDR3 consists of 12 residues. The ends were cut back, 0 bases at V and 7 bases at J, with 5 bases in the middle. The CDR3 nucleotides are TGTGCCAGCAGCTTGGCTTCGCAGCCCCAGCATTTT. Amino acids: CASSLASQPQHF.

The CDR3 nucleotides are TGCGCCAGCAGCTTCACAACAGGGGCCAAGAACACTGAAGCTTTCTTT. Residues: CASSFTTGAKNTEAFF. This sequence joins TRBV5-1 and TRBJ1-1, with 7 bases fitting TRBD1. Per the germline V gene, CDR1 is SGHRS and CDR2 is YFSETQ. V lost 2 bases to trimming and J lost 1 base; unmatched junction nucleotides: 8. This CDR3 is 16 amino acids long.

The genes are TRBV7-2 and TRBJ1-5; D is ambiguous. From germline, CDR1 is SGHTA and CDR2 FQGNSA. The CDR3 length is 13 residues. Trimming cost V 5 bases and J 6 bases, with 11 bases left between them. CDR3 in amino acids: CASSTMGSQPQHF. DNA of the CDR3: TGTGCCAGCAGCACCATGGGCTCTCAGCCCCAGCATTTT.

This chain joins TRBV9 and TRBJ2-1; 10 nucleotides line up with TRBD2. CDR1 is SGDLS, CDR2 YYNGEE, per germline. This CDR3 spans 16 amino acids. The V and J ends lost 4 bases and 6 bases, in that order; junction bases with no gene match: 10. The CDR3 reads CASSLVLAGGSNEQFF. The CDR3 DNA sequence: TGTGCCAGCAGCCTAGTCTTAGCGGGGGGTTCCAATGAGCAGTTCTTC.

The genes are TRBV9 and TRBJ1-4, with TRBD1 as a possible D gene (6 bases). The ends were cut back, 4 bases at V and 7 bases at J, with 23 bases in the middle. The germline V gene encodes CDR1 SGDLS and CDR2 YYNGEE. There are 17 residues in the CDR3. The CDR3 bases are TGTGCCAGCAGCCCCACCGGTTTCGGACAGCGGGGTGAAAAACTGTTTTTT. This codes for CASSPTGFGQRGEKLFF.

The chain links TRBV7-9 to TRBJ2-2, with 7 positions matching TRBD1. CDR3 length equals 16 residues. Losses at the gene ends were 5 bases for V and 1 base for J; bases not matched to a gene: 7. CDR1 and CDR2 from the germline V gene are SEHNR and FQNEAQ (reference sequence). CDR3 loop: CASSARDSLNTGELFF. The CDR3 DNA reads as TGTGCCAGCAGCGCACGGGACAGCCTGAACACCGGGGAGCTGTTTTTT.

This clone was detected ten times or more. A junction boundary mismatches the germline segment, possibly from a read error. The chain is built from TRBV7-2 and TRBJ2-1, with 8 bases matching TRBD2. This CDR3 spans 19 amino acids. CDR1 SGHTA and CDR2 FQGNSA come from the germline V gene. The CDR3 coding sequence is TGTGCCAGCAGCTTAGCCCCGGGACTAGGGAAAGGTGTCAACAAAGAGCAGTTCTTC. Protein sequence: CASSLAPGLGKGVNKEQFF.

CDR3: CASSRWGGPSSYEQYF. The CDR3 bases are TGTGCCAGCAGCCGCTGGGGGGGGCCAAGCTCCTACGAGCAGTACTTC. This sequence joins TRBV3-1 (or the pseudogene TRBV3-2) and TRBJ2-7; D possibly corresponds to TRBD2 (7 bases). The CDR3 spans 16 residues. Germline V lookup: CDR1 LGHDT, CDR2 YNNKEL (reference sequence). Trimming left V 4 bases short and J 0 bases short, with 16 bases between.

The sample holds one count of this clone. The chain links TRBV7-9 to TRBJ2-5, with TRBD1 matching over 7 bases. The CDR3 runs 16 residues. The ends lost 0 bases at V and 4 bases at J; junction bases unmatched: 8. Germline values: CDR1 SEHNR, CDR2 FQNEAQ (reference sequence). In nucleotides, the CDR3 is TGTGCCAGCAGCTTAGCGCCTCCAGGGGGTCTAGAGACCCAGTACTTC. Translating it yields CASSLAPPGGLETQYF.

This chain joins TRBV20-1 and TRBJ2-3; D unresolved. Trimming pared 3 bases from V and 4 bases from J, leaving 11 bases between. There are 13 residues in the CDR3. The germline CDR1 and CDR2 sequences are DFQATT and SNEGSKA (reference sequence). CDR3 in DNA: TGCAGTGCTAGTTTGACTGGTCCAGATACGCAGTATTTT. As protein: CSASLTGPDTQYF.

The gene calls are TRBV11-2 and TRBJ2-5; TRBD2 agrees at 10 bases. CDR1 SGHAT and CDR2 FQNNGV come from the germline V gene. This CDR3 is built from 16 residues. Trimming took 5 bases from V and 1 from J; bases not matched to a gene: 7. CDR3 region: CASSNGASGSQETQYF. In nucleotides, the CDR3 is TGTGCCAGCAGCAACGGGGCTAGCGGGAGCCAAGAGACCCAGTACTTC.

The chain joins TRBV5-6 to TRBJ2-1; the match to TRBD2 covers 11 bases. This CDR3 contains 16 residues. CDR1 and CDR2 (germline): SGHDT, YYEEEE. V shed 0 bases and J 5 bases; nucleotides not matched to a gene: 4. The CDR3 DNA sequence: TGTGCCAGCAGCTTGGGGGGACTAGCGGTCCACAATGAGCAGTTCTTC. Amino acids: CASSLGGLAVHNEQFF.

The chain employs TRBV2 and TRBJ2-6; D is ambiguous. V was cut by 4 bases and J by 2 bases, with 12 bases left in between. The V gene's germline CDR1 is SNHLY and CDR2 FYNNEI. There are 16 residues in the CDR3. CDR3 sequence reads: CASSVFSGAGANVLTF. CDR3 DNA: TGTGCCAGCAGTGTTTTTTCAGGTGCTGGGGCCAACGTCCTGACTTTC.

The chain employs TRBV6-5 and TRBJ1-6, with D uncertain. Germline lookup yields CDR1 MNHEY and CDR2 SVGAGI. Trimming took 8 bases from V and 5 from J, leaving 10 bases between them. This CDR3 region has 13 residues. CDR3 loop: CASRVNHNSPLHF. In DNA, the CDR3 is TGTGCCAGCCGAGTGAACCATAATTCACCCCTCCACTTT.

The gene calls are TRBV5-5 and TRBJ1-2, with D unclear. V was clipped by 0 bases and J by 5 bases, with 5 bases between them. This CDR3 has 12 amino acids. Germline CDR1 and CDR2: SGHKS and YYEKEE (reference sequence). The CDR3 bases are TGTGCCAGCAGCTTGGACTTTTATGGCTACACCTTC. Amino acid sequence: CASSLDFYGYTF.

The gene calls are TRBV4-2 and TRBJ1-5; TRBD1 might be the D (6 bases). CDR1 is LGHNA, CDR2 YNFKEQ, per germline. V lost 2 bases, J lost 6 bases, and 11 bases lay in between. The CDR3 loop spans 14 amino acids. This chain's CDR3 is CASSQSTGRQPQHF. The CDR3 nucleotides read TGTGCCAGCAGCCAATCAACAGGGCGTCAGCCCCAGCATTTT.

This clone was seen only once. The chain joins TRBV6-2 or TRBV6-3 to TRBJ2-3; D gene uncertain. The CDR3 is made up of 15 amino acids. CDR1 MNHEY and CDR2 SVGEGT come from the germline V gene. V was pared by 0 bases and J by 0 bases, with 7 bases between. CDR3 in amino acids: CASSYSKESTDTQYF. For the CDR3, the DNA is TGTGCCAGCAGTTACTCGAAGGAGAGCACAGATACGCAGTATTTT.

V is TRBV10-3 and J is TRBJ2-2; TRBD1 matches 10 bases. The CDR3 has 16 amino acids. Looked up from germline, CDR1 is ENHRY and CDR2 is SYGVKD. The J segment lost 4 bases and the V segment lost 6 bases, leaving 8 bases of the junction unmatched. The CDR3 region is CAISRGQGVGTGELFF. The CDR3 DNA sequence: TGTGCCATCAGCCGAGGACAGGGGGTTGGCACCGGGGAGCTGTTTTTT.